The following is a T cell receptor (beta chain) sequence with its context. The entry originates in a study of T-cell memory formation after mild COVID-19. TCRdb used MiXCR to reprocess the 5' RACE reads, holding one entry per CDR3 protein. This table has a few hundred thousand distinct CDR3 sequences, roughly 20% appearing once. V was clipped by 6 bases and J by 5 bases; unmatched bases: 9. This CDR3 region has 15 residues. Germline CDR1 and CDR2: MDHEN and SYDVKM. Sequencing was done on a sample of PBMCs or a T cell subset sorted from them (not recorded which). V gene TRBV28 combines with J gene TRBJ1-5; TRBD1 agrees at 8 bases. The receptor was derived from a man between 18 and 35 years old who had mild COVID-19 (a few samples of this study predate the infection). Cell type and time point are not known. The CDR3 nucleotides are TGTGCCAGCAGCCCACTGGACAGGGAGGATCAGCCCCAGCATTTT. Translated, it gives CASSPLDREDQPQHF.